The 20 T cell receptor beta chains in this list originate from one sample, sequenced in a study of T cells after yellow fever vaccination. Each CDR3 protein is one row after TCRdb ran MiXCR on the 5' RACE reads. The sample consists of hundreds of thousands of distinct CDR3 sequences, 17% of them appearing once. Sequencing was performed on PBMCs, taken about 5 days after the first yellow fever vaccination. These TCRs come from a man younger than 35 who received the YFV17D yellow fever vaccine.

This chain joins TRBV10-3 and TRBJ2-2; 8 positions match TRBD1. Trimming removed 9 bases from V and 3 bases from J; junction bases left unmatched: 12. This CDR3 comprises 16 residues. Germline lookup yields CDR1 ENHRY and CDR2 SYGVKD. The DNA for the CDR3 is TGTGCCATACATAGAACCGGGACAGGATACACCGGGGAGCTGTTTTTT. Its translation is CAIHRTGTGYTGELFF.

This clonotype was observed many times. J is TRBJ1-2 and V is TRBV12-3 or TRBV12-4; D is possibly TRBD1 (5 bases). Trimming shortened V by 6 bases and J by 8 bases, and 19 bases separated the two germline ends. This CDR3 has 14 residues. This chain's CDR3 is CASSKDTGEGGYTF. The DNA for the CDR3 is TGTGCCAGCAGCAAGGACACAGGAGAGGGAGGCTACACCTTC.

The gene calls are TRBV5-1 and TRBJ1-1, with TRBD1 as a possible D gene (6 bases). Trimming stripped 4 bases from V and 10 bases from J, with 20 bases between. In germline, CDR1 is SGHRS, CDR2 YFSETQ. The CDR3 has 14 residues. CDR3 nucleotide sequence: TGCGCCAGCAGCCTACAGGGTTCCAACCCCATAGCTTTCTTT. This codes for CASSLQGSNPIAFF.

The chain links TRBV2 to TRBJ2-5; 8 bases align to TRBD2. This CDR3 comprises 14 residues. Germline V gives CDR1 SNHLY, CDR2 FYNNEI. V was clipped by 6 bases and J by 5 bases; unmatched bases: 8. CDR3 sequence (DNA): TGTGCCAGCAGGGCTTTTCCTAGCGGGGAGACCCAGTACTTC. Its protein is CASRAFPSGETQYF.

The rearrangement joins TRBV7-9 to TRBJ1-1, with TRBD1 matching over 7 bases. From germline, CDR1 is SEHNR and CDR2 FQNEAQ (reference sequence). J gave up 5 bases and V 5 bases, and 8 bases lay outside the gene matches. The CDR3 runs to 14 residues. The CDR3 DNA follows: TGTGCCAGCAGCCCTAGACAGGGTAAGACTGAAGCTTTCTTT. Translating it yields CASSPRQGKTEAFF.

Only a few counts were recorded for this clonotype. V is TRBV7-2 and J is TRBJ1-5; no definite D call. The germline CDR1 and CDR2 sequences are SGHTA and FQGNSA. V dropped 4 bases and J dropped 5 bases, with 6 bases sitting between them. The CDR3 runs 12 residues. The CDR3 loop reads CASSSNHQPQHF. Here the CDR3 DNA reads TGTGCCAGCAGCTCCAACCATCAGCCCCAGCATTTT.

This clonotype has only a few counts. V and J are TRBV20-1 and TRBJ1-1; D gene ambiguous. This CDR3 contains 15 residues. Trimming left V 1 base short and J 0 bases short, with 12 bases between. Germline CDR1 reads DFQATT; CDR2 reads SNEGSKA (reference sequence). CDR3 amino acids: CSARVFELLNTEAFF. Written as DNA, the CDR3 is TGCAGTGCTAGAGTTTTTGAACTCTTGAACACTGAAGCTTTCTTT.

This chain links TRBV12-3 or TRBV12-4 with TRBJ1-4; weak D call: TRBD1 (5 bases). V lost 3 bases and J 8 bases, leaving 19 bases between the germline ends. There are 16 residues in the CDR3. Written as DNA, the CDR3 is TGTGCCAGCAGTTTCATGTTGGGGCAGGGTCGGGAAAAACTGTTTTTT. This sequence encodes CASSFMLGQGREKLFF.

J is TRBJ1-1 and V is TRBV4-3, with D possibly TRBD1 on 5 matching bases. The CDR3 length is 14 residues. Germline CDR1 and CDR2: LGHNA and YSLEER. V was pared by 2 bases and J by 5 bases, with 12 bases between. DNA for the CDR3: TGCGCCAGCAGCCAATGGGGGGGGGGAACTGAAGCTTTCTTT. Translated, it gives CASSQWGGGTEAFF.

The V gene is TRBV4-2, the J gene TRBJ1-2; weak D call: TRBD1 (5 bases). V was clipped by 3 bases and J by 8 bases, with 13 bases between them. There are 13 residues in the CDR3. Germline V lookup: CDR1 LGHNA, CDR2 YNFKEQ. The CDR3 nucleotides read TGTGCCAGCAGCCAGGGGCGAGCGAAAGGCTACACCTTC. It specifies CASSQGRAKGYTF.

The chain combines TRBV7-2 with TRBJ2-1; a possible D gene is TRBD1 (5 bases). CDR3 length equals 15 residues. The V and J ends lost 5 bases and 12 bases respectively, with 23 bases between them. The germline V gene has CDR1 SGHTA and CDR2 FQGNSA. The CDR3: CASSPSGVRGLWQFF. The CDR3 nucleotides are TGTGCCAGCAGCCCCTCGGGTGTAAGGGGCCTCTGGCAGTTCTTC.

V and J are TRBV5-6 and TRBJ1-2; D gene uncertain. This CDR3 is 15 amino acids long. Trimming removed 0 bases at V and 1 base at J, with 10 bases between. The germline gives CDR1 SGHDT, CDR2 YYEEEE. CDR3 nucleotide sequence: TGTGCCAGCAGCTTGGTGGAGAGGCGTAACTATGGCTACACCTTC. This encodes CASSLVERRNYGYTF.

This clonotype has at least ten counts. The CDR3 region has the DNA TGCGCCAGCAGCATAAACAGGGGTCGAAACATTCAGTACTTC. As protein: CASSINRGRNIQYF. The rearrangement uses TRBV5-1 and TRBJ2-4, with TRBD1 matching 7 bases. CDR1 and CDR2 from the germline V gene are SGHRS and YFSETQ. J lost 6 bases, V lost 4 bases, and 7 bases had no gene match. There are 14 residues in the CDR3.

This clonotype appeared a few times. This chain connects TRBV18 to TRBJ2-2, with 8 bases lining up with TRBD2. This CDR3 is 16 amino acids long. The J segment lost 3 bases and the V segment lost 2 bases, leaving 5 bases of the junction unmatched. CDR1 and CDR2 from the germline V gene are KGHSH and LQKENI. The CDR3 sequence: CASSPSVSGDTGELFF. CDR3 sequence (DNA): TGTGCCAGCTCACCATCTGTTAGCGGGGACACCGGGGAGCTGTTTTTT.

The CDR3 is CASSYEGLGSYEQYF. For the CDR3, the DNA is TGTGCCAGCAGCTACGAGGGACTAGGTTCCTACGAGCAGTACTTC. The chain has TRBV6-5 and TRBJ2-7; 8 bases fit TRBD2. This CDR3 region has 15 residues. Germline V CDR1 and CDR2: MNHEY, SVGAGI. Trimming cost V 6 bases and J 1 base; bases outside gene matches: 8.

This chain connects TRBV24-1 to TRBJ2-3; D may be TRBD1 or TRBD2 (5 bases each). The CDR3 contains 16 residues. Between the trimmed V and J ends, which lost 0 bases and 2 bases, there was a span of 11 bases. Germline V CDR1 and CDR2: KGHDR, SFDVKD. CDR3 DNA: TGTGCCACCAGTGATTTGGGACGGGACCACACAGATACGCAGTATTTT. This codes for CATSDLGRDHTDTQYF.

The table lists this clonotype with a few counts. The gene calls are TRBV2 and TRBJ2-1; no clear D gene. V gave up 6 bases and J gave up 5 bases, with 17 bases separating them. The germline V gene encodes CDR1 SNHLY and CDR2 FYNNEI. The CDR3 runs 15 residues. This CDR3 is CASRARWSLDNEQFF. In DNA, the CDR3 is TGTGCCAGCAGGGCCCGGTGGTCTCTCGACAATGAGCAGTTCTTC.

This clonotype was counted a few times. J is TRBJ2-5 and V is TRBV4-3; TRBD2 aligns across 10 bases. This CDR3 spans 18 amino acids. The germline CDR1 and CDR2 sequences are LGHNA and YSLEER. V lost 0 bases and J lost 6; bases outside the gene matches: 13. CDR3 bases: TGCGCCAGCAGCCAAGATTGGGCTAGCGGGGGAATACTGCAGACCCAGTACTTC. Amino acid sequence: CASSQDWASGGILQTQYF.

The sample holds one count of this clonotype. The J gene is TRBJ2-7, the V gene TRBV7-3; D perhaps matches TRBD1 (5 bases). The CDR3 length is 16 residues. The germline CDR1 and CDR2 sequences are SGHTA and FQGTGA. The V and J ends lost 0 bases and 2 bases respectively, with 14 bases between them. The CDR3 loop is CASSLTQGLDAYEQYV. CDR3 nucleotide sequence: TGTGCCAGCAGCTTAACCCAGGGTTTGGACGCCTACGAGCAGTACGTC.

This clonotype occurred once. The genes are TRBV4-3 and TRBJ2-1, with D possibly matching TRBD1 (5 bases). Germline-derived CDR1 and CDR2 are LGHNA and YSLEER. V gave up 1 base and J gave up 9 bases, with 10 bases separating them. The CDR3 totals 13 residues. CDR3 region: CASSQGTWSEQFF. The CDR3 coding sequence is TGCGCCAGCAGCCAAGGGACATGGAGTGAGCAGTTCTTC.